This TCR beta chain was documented in a study of blood T cell repertoires in COVID-19. The length of the CDR3 is 13 residues. V was cut by 4 bases and J by 4 bases, with 9 bases left in between. CDR1 ENHRY and CDR2 SYGVKD come from the germline V gene. The data were produced by immunoSEQ multiplex PCR, yet TCRdb's version contains in-frame clones alone and is incomplete. Among about 160,000 clones listed, around 82% were seen once. Two consecutive negative NP/OP PCR tests, clearance, or resolved symptoms defined Cohort 3 recovery. The source is a man between 60 and 75 years old who had recovered from COVID-19. The genes are TRBV10-3 and TRBJ2-3, with D possibly matching TRBD2 (6 bases). The sample consisted of PBMCs or T cells enriched from blood (not recorded which). For the CDR3, the DNA is TGTGCCATCAGTGCCGGACTACCAGATACGCAGTATTTT. Its protein is CAISAGLPDTQYF.